This T cell receptor (beta chain) is drawn from a study of Ad26.COV2.S vaccination and SARS-CoV-2 variants. The CDR3 sequence is 17 residues long. V shed 2 bases and J shed 5 bases, with 20 bases lying between them. Germline V gene lookup returns CDR1 MNHEY and CDR2 SVGEGT. Stated treatment: some 20 received Ad26.COV2.S at low or high dose, single or two shots; 5 received placebo; per-sample allocation not given. Samples were taken on day 63 after the first vaccine or placebo injection. Method: immunoSEQ multiplex PCR; TCRdb's copy keeps in-frame clones and lacks some. This table has some 480,000 clones, 87% appearing once.

This chain links TRBV6-2 or TRBV6-3 with TRBJ2-3; no reliable D call. The input for sequencing was peripheral blood, taken in a trial of Ad26.COV2.S vaccine versus placebo. The clonotype was recovered from a person aged 18-65 years who received the Ad26.COV2.S COVID-19 vaccine or a placebo. The CDR3 protein is CASSYTLGRPGGDTQYF. The CDR3, as DNA: TGTGCCAGCAGTTACACCCTAGGGCGGCCCGGCGGAGATACGCAGTATTTT.